Each of the 18 T cell receptor beta chains below was sequenced from the same sample in a study of cytomegalovirus exposure and HLA in healthy donors. The PCR contained 60 Vbeta and 13 Jbeta primers. Produced via immunoSEQ multiplex PCR; TCRdb's table is partial and in-frame only. The data show 150,000 to 200,000 clones, with 70% seen just once and 4.7% held by the top ten. The sequencing sample was made of PBMCs. The receptors here all came from a man in his late teens or twenties in good health and CMV-seropositive.

This clone appeared a few times. V usage is TRBV2 and J usage is TRBJ1-2; D is ambiguous. V gave up 0 bases and J gave up 2 bases, with 7 bases separating them. This CDR3 region has 14 residues. Germline V gene sequence: CDR1 SNHLY, CDR2 FYNNEI. The CDR3 nucleotides read TGTGCCAGCAGTGAAGCGAGTTGGAACTATGGCTACACCTTC. Translation: CASSEASWNYGYTF.

This chain connects TRBV6-1 to TRBJ1-2, with D unresolved. CDR3 length: 12 residues. Germline assignment: CDR1 MNHNS and CDR2 SASEGT. V dropped 8 bases and J dropped 4 bases, with 11 bases sitting between them. CDR3 nucleotides: TGTGCCAGCGCGCGAGCCGGCTATGGCTACACCTTC. Translated: CASARAGYGYTF.

This chain's CDR3 is CASSLEAANNEQFF. The CDR3 nucleotides are TGTGCCAGCAGCTTAGAGGCGGCGAACAATGAGCAGTTCTTC. The chain recombines TRBV7-3 with TRBJ2-1; D gene ambiguous. The CDR3 runs to 14 residues. V was pared by 2 bases and J by 5 bases, with 10 bases between. Looked up from germline, CDR1 is SGHTA and CDR2 is FQGTGA.

This clone has more than one count but fewer than ten. V is TRBV19 and J is TRBJ2-3; 7 bases align to TRBD2. V trimming: 4 bases; J trimming: 2 bases; junction bases outside the gene matches: 12. This CDR3 has 17 amino acids. Germline CDR1 LNHDA, CDR2 SQIVND (reference sequence). CDR3 bases: TGTGCCAGTAGTACCTCCCTAGGCGGGAGATACACAGATACGCAGTATTTT. It encodes CASSTSLGGRYTDTQYF. The full variable domain, with the rest looked up from reference TRBV19 and TRBJ2-3, is DGGITQSPKYLFRKEGQNVTLSCEQNLNHDAMYWYRQDPGQGLRLIYYSQIVNDFQKGDIAEGYSVSREKKESFPLTVTSAQKNPTAFYLCASSTSLGGRYTDTQYFGPGTRLTVL.

The chain couples TRBV15 to TRBJ2-7; D ambiguous. Trimming removed 0 bases at V and 2 bases at J, with 11 bases between. Germline V CDR1 and CDR2: LNHNV, YYDKDF (reference sequence). The CDR3 length is 15 residues. CDR3 protein: CATSRDRGRPYEQYV. CDR3 in DNA: TGTGCCACCAGCAGAGACCGCGGAAGACCCTACGAGCAGTACGTC.

Only one count was recorded for this clone. V gene TRBV19 combines with J gene TRBJ1-1; D gene uncertain. The CDR3 totals 15 residues. Trimming shortened V by 0 bases and J by 0 bases, and 8 bases separated the two germline ends. Germline CDR1 reads LNHDA; CDR2 reads SQIVND (reference sequence). The CDR3 DNA sequence: TGTGCCAGTAGTATAGAAGGCGGTATGAACACTGAAGCTTTCTTT. It codes for CASSIEGGMNTEAFF.

V usage is TRBV6-6 and J usage is TRBJ1-1; 7 bases are a match to TRBD1. The germline V gene has CDR1 MNHNY and CDR2 SVGAGI (reference sequence). This CDR3 has 15 amino acids. V trimming: 0 bases; J trimming: 4 bases; junction bases outside the gene matches: 5. This chain's CDR3 is CASSYSTGRVTEAFF. CDR3 sequence (DNA): TGTGCCAGCAGTTACTCGACAGGGCGCGTCACTGAAGCTTTCTTT.

The CDR3: CSVEGLRGNRNEQFF. The CDR3, as DNA: TGCAGCGTTGAAGGGTTGCGGGGAAATCGCAATGAGCAGTTCTTC. The chain carries TRBV29-1 and TRBJ2-1; D is perhaps TRBD2 (6 bases). Germline V gene lookup returns CDR1 SQVTM and CDR2 ANQGSEA. The CDR3 totals 15 residues. The germline V and J ends were trimmed by 1 base and 6 bases, with 16 bases remaining between them.

The chain links TRBV2 to TRBJ2-3; 10 bases align to TRBD2. The germline V gene has CDR1 SNHLY and CDR2 FYNNEI. The junction had 7 bases not matched to a gene; V was cut back by 3 bases and J by 7 bases. The CDR3 totals 15 residues. CDR3 residues: CASSESSGGQYTQYF. In nucleotides, the CDR3 is TGTGCCAGCAGTGAGAGTAGCGGGGGGCAGTATACGCAGTATTTT. Together with reference TRBV2 and TRBJ2-3, the CDR3 gives the full variable domain: EPEVTQTPSHQVTQMGQEVILRCVPISNHLYFYWYRQILGQKVEFLVSFYNNEISEKSEIFDDQFSVERPDGSNFTLKIRSTKLEDSAMYFCASSESSGGQYTQYFGPGTRLTVL.

V gene TRBV4-1 combines with J gene TRBJ2-1; 8 nucleotides match TRBD1. J gave up 6 bases and V 5 bases, and 9 bases lay outside the gene matches. CDR1 and CDR2 from the germline V gene are MGHRA and YSYEKL. The CDR3 runs 15 residues. The CDR3 DNA reads as TGCGCCAGCAGCACCGGGACAGGATTGCCCAATGAGCAGTTCTTC. Amino acids: CASSTGTGLPNEQFF.

The chain employs TRBV5-4 and TRBJ2-7, with a possible D match to TRBD1 (6 bases). V lost 2 bases, J lost 6 bases, and 9 bases lay in between. CDR1 and CDR2 from the germline V gene are SGHNT and YYREEE (reference sequence). This CDR3 contains 12 residues. Here the CDR3 reads CASSLTGSEQYV. As DNA, the CDR3 is TGTGCCAGCAGCTTAACAGGGTCCGAGCAGTACGTC.

The genes are TRBV9 and TRBJ1-1, with D tentatively TRBD1 (6 bases). V was cut by 4 bases and J by 4 bases, with 17 bases left in between. The CDR3 spans 15 residues. The V gene's germline CDR1 is SGDLS and CDR2 YYNGEE. The DNA for the CDR3 is TGTGCCAGCAGCATTCATCCCGACAGGACCACTGAAGCTTTCTTT. Translated, it gives CASSIHPDRTTEAFF.

This chain uses TRBV5-6 with TRBJ1-2; D is unresolved. CDR3 length equals 13 residues. The V gene lost 7 bases and the J gene lost 1 base, with 11 bases spanning the gap. The germline gives CDR1 SGHDT, CDR2 YYEEEE. The CDR3 DNA sequence: TGTGCCAGCCTAGCCGTGAATAACTATGGCTACACCTTC. Translation: CASLAVNNYGYTF.

The V call is TRBV30, the J call TRBJ2-2; 7 bases are shared with TRBD2. The V segment lost 3 bases and the J segment 4 bases; nucleotides outside the gene matches: 11. Per germline, CDR1 GTSNPN and CDR2 SVGIG (reference sequence). This CDR3 has 16 amino acids. CDR3 bases: TGTGCCTGGAGGGGAGGGCGACTGCGCGGCACCGGGGAGCTGTTTTTT. This translates into CAWRGGRLRGTGELFF.

This chain uses TRBV2 with TRBJ1-4, with D tentatively TRBD1 (5 bases). With 2 bases removed from V and 0 bases from J, the gap between germline ends came to 7 bases. CDR3 length equals 15 residues. Germline CDR1 and CDR2: SNHLY and FYNNEI. In DNA, the CDR3 is TGTGCCAGCAGTGAAACCAGGGCAACTAATGAAAAACTGTTTTTT. It is translated as CASSETRATNEKLFF.

This chain joins TRBV4-1 and TRBJ2-1; D gene uncertain. Germline V gene lookup returns CDR1 MGHRA and CDR2 YSYEKL. V gave up 4 bases and J gave up 5 bases, with 3 bases separating them. This CDR3 contains 11 residues. The CDR3 spells CASSRDNEQFF. CDR3 nucleotide sequence: TGCGCCAGCAGCCGAGACAATGAGCAGTTCTTC.

This clone has just one count. J is TRBJ1-4 and V is TRBV5-6; D gene unclear. The CDR3 runs 18 residues. V was clipped by 1 base and J by 5 bases, with 21 bases between them. CDR1 is SGHDT, CDR2 YYEEEE, per germline. The CDR3 nucleotides read TGTGCCAGCAGCTTGAGGTTTCGGGCGGACTCACGAAATGAAAAACTGTTTTTT. Amino acids: CASSLRFRADSRNEKLFF.

V is TRBV7-2 and J is TRBJ2-1; 8 positions agree with TRBD2. V shed 3 bases, J shed 9 bases, and the junction held 10 bases outside the gene matches. The length of the CDR3 is 15 residues. Germline values: CDR1 SGHTA, CDR2 FQGNSA. DNA for the CDR3: TGTGCCAGCAGCTTGTGGGAAGCGGGGGCGGGTGAGCAGTTCTTC. Its protein is CASSLWEAGAGEQFF.